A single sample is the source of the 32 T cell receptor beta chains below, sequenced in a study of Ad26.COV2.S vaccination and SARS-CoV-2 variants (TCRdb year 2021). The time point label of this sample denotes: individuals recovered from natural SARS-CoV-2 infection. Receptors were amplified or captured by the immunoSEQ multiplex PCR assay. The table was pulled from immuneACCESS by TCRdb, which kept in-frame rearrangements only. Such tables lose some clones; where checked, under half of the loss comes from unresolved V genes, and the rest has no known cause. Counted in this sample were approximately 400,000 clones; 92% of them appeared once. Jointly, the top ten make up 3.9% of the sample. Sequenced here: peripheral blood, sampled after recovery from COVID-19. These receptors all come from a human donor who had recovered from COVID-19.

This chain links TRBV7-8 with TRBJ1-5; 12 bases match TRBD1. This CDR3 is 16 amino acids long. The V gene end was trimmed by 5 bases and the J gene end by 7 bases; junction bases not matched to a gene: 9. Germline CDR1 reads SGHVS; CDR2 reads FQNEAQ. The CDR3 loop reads CASSISGTGGGQPQHF. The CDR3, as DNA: TGTGCCAGCAGCATTTCCGGGACAGGGGGCGGACAGCCCCAGCATTTT.

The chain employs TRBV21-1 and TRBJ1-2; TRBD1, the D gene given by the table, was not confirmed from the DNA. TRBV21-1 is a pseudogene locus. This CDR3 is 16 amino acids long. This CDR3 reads CASSSRQVRANYGYTF. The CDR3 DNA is TGTGCCAGCAGCTCCCGACAGGTGCGAGCTAACTATGGCTACACCTTC.

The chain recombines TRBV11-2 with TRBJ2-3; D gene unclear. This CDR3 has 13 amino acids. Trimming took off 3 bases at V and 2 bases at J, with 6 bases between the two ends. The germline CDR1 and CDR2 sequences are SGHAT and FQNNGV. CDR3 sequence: CASSLSYTDTQYF. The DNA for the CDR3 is TGTGCCAGCAGCTTGAGCTACACAGATACGCAGTATTTT.

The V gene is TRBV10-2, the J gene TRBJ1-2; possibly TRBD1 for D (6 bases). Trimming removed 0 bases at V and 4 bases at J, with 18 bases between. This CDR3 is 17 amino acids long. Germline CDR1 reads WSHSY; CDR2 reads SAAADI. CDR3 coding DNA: TGCGCCAGCAGTGAGTCAGAGACAGGCCTGGTCATCTATGGCTACACCTTC. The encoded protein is CASSESETGLVIYGYTF.

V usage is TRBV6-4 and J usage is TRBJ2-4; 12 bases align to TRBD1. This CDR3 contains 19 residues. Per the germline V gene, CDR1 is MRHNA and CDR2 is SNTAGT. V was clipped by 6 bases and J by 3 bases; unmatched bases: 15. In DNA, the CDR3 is TGTGCCAGCAGGCTCCGGGACAGGGGGCGAGGGGGGCTCAAAAACATTCAGTACTTC. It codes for CASRLRDRGRGGLKNIQYF.

The CDR3 DNA is TGTGCCAGCAGCTTAGCCCGGGAACCTAATGAAAAACTGTTTTTT. This translates into CASSLAREPNEKLFF. The genes are TRBV7-2 and TRBJ1-4, with D unresolved. V lost 0 bases to trimming and J lost 3 bases, with 8 bases between them. This CDR3 has 15 amino acids. Germline V lookup: CDR1 SGHTA, CDR2 FQGNSA. Looking up the rest from reference TRBV7-2 and TRBJ1-4 gives the full variable domain: GAGVSQSPSNKVTEKGKDVELRCDPISGHTALYWYRQSLGQGLEFLIYFQGNSAPDKSGLPSDRFSAERTGGSVSTLTIQRTQQEDSAVYLCASSLAREPNEKLFFGSGTQLSVL.

The CDR3 DNA reads as TGTGCCAGCCGTGAAGGAGCGGGGGGGCCAGATACGCAGTATTTT. Translating it yields CASREGAGGPDTQYF. The chain has TRBV19 and TRBJ2-3; 10 nucleotides agree with TRBD2. The CDR3 covers 15 residues. The V segment lost 9 bases and the J segment 4 bases; nucleotides outside the gene matches: 10. Germline V gene lookup returns CDR1 LNHDA and CDR2 SQIVND (reference sequence). Combining the CDR3 with reference TRBV19 and TRBJ2-3 gives the whole variable domain DGGITQSPKYLFRKEGQNVTLSCEQNLNHDAMYWYRQDPGQGLRLIYYSQIVNDFQKGDIAEGYSVSREKKESFPLTVTSAQKNPTAFYLCASREGAGGPDTQYFGPGTRLTVL.

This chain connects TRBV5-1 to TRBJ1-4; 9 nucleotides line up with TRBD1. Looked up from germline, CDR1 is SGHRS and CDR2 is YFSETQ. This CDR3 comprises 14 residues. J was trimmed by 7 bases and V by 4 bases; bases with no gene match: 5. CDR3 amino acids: CASSGTGSFEKLFF. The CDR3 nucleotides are TGCGCCAGCAGCGGGACAGGGTCCTTTGAAAAACTGTTTTTT.

CDR3 DNA: TGTGCTAGTGGTTTGGTAGGAGCAGGACAGCAGTACTTC. This sequence encodes CASGLVGAGQQYF. V is TRBV12-5 and J is TRBJ2-7; D call uncertain. V lost 0 bases to trimming and J lost 8 bases, with 11 bases between them. CDR1 is LGHNT, CDR2 FRNRAP, per germline. The CDR3 is made up of 13 amino acids.

The CDR3 region is CASSGHTGLTFYGYTF. The CDR3, as DNA: TGTGCCAGCAGTGGTCACACAGGGCTTACTTTCTATGGCTACACCTTC. J is TRBJ1-2 and V is TRBV6-1; D may be TRBD1 (6 bases). There are 16 residues in the CDR3. V lost 4 bases, J lost 4 bases, and 19 bases lay in between. CDR1 MNHNS and CDR2 SASEGT come from the germline V gene.

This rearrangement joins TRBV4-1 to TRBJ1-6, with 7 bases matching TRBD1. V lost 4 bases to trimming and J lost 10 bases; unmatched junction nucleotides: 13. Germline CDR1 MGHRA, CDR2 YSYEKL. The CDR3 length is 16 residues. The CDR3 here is CASSREPTGSISPLHF. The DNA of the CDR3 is TGCGCCAGCAGCCGAGAGCCGACAGGGTCTATCTCACCCCTCCACTTT.

The CDR3 sequence: CASSSSLSANYGYTF. CDR3 DNA: TGTGCCAGCAGTTCCTCCCTAAGTGCTAACTATGGCTACACCTTC. V and J are TRBV27 and TRBJ1-2; no firm D call. The V gene's germline CDR1 is MNHEY and CDR2 SMNVEV (reference sequence). V gave up 4 bases and J gave up 0 bases, with 12 bases separating them. The CDR3 sequence is 15 residues long.

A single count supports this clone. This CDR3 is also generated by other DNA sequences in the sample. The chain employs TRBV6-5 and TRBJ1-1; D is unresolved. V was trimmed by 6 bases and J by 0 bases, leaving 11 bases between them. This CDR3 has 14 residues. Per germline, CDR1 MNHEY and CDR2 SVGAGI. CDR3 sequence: CASRSGNLNTEAFF. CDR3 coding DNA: TGTGCCAGCAGATCCGGAAATTTGAACACTGAAGCTTTCTTT.

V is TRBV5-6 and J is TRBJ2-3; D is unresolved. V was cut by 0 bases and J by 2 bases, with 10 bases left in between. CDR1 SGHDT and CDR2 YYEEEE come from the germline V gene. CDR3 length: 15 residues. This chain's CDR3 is CASSLVLTITDTQYF. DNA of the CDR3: TGTGCCAGCAGCTTGGTATTGACCATCACAGATACGCAGTATTTT.

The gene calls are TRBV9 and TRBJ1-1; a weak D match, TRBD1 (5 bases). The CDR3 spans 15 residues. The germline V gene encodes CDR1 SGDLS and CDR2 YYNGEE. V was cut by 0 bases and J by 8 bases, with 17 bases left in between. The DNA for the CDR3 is TGTGCCAGCAGCGTAGGGCAGGGCGCCCTTTGGGAAGCTTTCTTT. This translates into CASSVGQGALWEAFF. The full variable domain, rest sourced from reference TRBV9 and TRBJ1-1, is DSGVTQTPKHLITATGQRVTLRCSPRSGDLSVYWYQQSLDQGLQFLIQYYNGEERAKGNILERFSAQQFPDLHSELNLSSLELGDSALYFCASSVGQGALWEAFFGQGTRLTVV.

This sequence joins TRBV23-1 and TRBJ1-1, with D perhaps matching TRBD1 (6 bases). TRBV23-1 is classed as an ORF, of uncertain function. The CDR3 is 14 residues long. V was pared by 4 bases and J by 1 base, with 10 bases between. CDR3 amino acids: CASSPPDRNTEAFF. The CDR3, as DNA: TGCGCCAGCAGTCCTCCGGACAGGAACACTGAAGCTTTCTTT.

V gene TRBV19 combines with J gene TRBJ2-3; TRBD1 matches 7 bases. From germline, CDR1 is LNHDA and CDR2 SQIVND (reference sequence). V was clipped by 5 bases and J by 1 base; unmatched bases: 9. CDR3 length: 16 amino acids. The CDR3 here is CASSVGTASRTDTQYF. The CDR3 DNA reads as TGTGCCAGTAGTGTAGGGACAGCTTCACGCACAGATACGCAGTATTTT.

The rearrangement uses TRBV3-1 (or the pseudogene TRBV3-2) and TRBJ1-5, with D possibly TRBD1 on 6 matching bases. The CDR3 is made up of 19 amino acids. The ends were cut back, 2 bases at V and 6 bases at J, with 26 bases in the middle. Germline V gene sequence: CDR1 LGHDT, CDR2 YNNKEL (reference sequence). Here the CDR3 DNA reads TGTGCCAGCAGCCAATCAAAAGGATCCGGGACAACCCTTCGTCAGCCCCAGCATTTT. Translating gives CASSQSKGSGTTLRQPQHF.

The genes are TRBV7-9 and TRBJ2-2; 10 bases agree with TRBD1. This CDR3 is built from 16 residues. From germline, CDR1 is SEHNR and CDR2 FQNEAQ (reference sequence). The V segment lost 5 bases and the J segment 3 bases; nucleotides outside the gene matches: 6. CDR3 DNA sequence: TGTGCCAGCAGCCCCGGGACAGGGGCTTACACCGGGGAGCTGTTTTTT. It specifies CASSPGTGAYTGELFF.

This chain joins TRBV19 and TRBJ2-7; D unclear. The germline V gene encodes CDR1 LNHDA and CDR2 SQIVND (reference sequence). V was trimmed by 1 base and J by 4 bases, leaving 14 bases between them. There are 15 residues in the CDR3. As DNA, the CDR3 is TGTGCCAGTAGTATAGTGGGCGCGGCAGATTACGAGCAGTACTTC. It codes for CASSIVGAADYEQYF.

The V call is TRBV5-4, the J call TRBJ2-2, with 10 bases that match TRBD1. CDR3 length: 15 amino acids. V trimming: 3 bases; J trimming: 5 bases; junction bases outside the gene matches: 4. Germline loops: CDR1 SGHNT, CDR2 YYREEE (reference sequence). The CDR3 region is CASSSRGQGTGELFF. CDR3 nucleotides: TGTGCCAGCAGCTCTCGGGGACAGGGGACCGGGGAGCTGTTTTTT. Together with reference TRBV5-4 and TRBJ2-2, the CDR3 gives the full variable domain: ETGVTQSPTHLIKTRGQQVTLRCSSQSGHNTVSWYQQALGQGPQFIFQYYREEENGRGNFPPRFSGLQFPNYSSELNVNALELDDSALYLCASSSRGQGTGELFFGEGSRLTVL.

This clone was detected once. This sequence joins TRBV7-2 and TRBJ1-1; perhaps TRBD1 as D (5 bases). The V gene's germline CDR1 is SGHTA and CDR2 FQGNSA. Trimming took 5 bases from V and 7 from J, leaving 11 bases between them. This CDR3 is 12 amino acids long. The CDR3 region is CASSLQVDEAFF. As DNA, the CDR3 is TGTGCCAGCAGCCTACAGGTCGATGAAGCTTTCTTT.

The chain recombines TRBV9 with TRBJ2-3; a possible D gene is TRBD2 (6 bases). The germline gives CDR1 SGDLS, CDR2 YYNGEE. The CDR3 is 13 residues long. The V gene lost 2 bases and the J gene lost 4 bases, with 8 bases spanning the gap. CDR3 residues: CASSVGLPDTQYF. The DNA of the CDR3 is TGTGCCAGCAGCGTGGGACTCCCAGATACGCAGTATTTT.

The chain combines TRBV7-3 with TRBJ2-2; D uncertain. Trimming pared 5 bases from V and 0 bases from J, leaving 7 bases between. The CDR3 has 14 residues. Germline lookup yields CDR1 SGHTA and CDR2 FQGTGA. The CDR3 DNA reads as TGTGCCAGCAGCCCTCGACCGAACACCGGGGAGCTGTTTTTT. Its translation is CASSPRPNTGELFF. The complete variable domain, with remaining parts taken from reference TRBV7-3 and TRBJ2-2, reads GAGVSQTPSNKVTEKGKYVELRCDPISGHTALYWYRQSLGQGPEFLIYFQGTGAADDSGLPNDRFFAVRPEGSVSTLKIQRTERGDSAVYLCASSPRPNTGELFFGEGSRLTVL.

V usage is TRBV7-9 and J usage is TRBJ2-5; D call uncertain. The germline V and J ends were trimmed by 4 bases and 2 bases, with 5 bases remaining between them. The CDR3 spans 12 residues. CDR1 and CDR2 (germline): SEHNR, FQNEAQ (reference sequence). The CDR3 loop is CASSWGQETQYF. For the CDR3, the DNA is TGTGCCAGCAGCTGGGGACAAGAGACCCAGTACTTC.

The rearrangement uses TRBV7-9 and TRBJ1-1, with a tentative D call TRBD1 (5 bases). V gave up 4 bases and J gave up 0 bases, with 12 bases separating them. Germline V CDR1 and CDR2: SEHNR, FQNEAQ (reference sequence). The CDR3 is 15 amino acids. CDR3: CASSSGRTLNTEAFF. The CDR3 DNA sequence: TGTGCCAGCAGCTCGGGACGGACCTTGAACACTGAAGCTTTCTTT. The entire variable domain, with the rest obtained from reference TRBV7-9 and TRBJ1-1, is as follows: DTGVSQNPRHKITKRGQNVTFRCDPISEHNRLYWYRQTLGQGPEFLTYFQNEAQLEKSRLLSDRFSAERPKGSFSTLEIQRTEQGDSAMYLCASSSGRTLNTEAFFGQGTRLTVV.

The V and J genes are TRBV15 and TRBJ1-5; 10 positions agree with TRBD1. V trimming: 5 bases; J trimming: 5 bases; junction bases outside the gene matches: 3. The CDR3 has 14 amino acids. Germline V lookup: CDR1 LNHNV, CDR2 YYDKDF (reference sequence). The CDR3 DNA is TGTGCCACCAGCCGACAGGGGGCGGATCAGCCCCAGCATTTT. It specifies CATSRQGADQPQHF. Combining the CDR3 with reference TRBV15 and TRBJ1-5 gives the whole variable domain DAMVIQNPRYQVTQFGKPVTLSCSQTLNHNVMYWYQQKSSQAPKLLFHYYDKDFNNEADTPDNFQSRRPNTSFCFLDIRSPGLGDTAMYLCATSRQGADQPQHFGDGTRLSIL.

CDR3 DNA: TGTGCCAGTAGTCTTGGGGGACAGGGCACAGATACGCAGTATTTT. This sequence encodes CASSLGGQGTDTQYF. The chain uses TRBV19 and TRBJ2-3; the match to TRBD1 covers 8 bases. The CDR3 is made up of 15 amino acids. In germline, CDR1 is LNHDA, CDR2 SQIVND (reference sequence). Losses at the gene ends were 5 bases for V and 1 base for J; bases not matched to a gene: 5.

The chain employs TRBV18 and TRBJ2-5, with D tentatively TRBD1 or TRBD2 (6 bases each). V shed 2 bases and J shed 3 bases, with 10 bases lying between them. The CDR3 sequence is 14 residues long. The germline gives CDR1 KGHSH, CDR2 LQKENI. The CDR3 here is CASSPKRGEETQYF. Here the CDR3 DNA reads TGTGCCAGCTCACCAAAGAGGGGGGAAGAGACCCAGTACTTC.

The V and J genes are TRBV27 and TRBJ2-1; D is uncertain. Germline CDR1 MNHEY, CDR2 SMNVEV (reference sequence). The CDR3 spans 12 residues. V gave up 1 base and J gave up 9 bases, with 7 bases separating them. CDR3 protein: CASSLWRGEQFF. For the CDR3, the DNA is TGTGCCAGCAGTTTATGGCGCGGTGAGCAGTTCTTC.

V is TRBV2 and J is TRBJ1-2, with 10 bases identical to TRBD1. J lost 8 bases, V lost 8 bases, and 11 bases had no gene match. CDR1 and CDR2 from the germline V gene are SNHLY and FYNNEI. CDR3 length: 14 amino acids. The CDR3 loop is CASQTGQGFAGYTF. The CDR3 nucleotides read TGTGCCAGCCAGACGGGACAGGGGTTTGCCGGCTACACCTTC.

This chain's CDR3 is CASSPRQGSGNTIYF. The DNA for the CDR3 is TGTGCCAGCAGCCCCCGACAGGGTTCGGGAAACACCATATATTTT. The chain joins TRBV11-2 to TRBJ1-3, with 7 nucleotides matching TRBD1. Germline trimming cut 5 bases from V and 4 bases from J; bases unmatched to any gene: 8. This CDR3 is built from 15 residues. Germline V lookup: CDR1 SGHAT, CDR2 FQNNGV. The full variable domain, completed using reference TRBV11-2 and TRBJ1-3, is EAGVAQSPRYKIIEKRQSVAFWCNPISGHATLYWYQQILGQGPKLLIQFQNNGVVDDSQLPKDRFSAERLKGVDSTLKIQPAKLEDSAVYLCASSPRQGSGNTIYFGEGSWLTVV.